This T cell receptor beta chain was profiled in a study of CD8 T cells in ankylosing spondylitis. The study's findings and limits: Enrichment of disease-linked clones was reportedly significant in matched ankylosing spondylitis synovial fluid. There was a TCR beta motif, made of several highly homologous variants, that appeared characteristic of ankylosing spondylitis blood. In the blood and synovial fluid of reactive arthritis, some motif variants had been previously reported.

The TCR beta libraries were generated through quantitative 5'-RACE incorporating molecular barcodes. From the 5' RACE reads, TCRdb called clonotypes with MiXCR, one entry per CDR3 protein. The table records hundreds of thousands of distinct CDR3 sequences, around 18% of them present only once. This CDR3 is 15 amino acids long. Trimming removed 4 bases at V and 5 bases at J, with 17 bases between. The germline gives CDR1 MDHEN, CDR2 SYDVKM. Concerning this clonotype: Its specificity is not known. The CDR3 ends on some other residue instead of the conserved phenylalanine or tryptophan, so this is likely a read error.

The specimen sequenced was blood, either unsorted or a sorted T cell fraction (not recorded which). The V and J genes are TRBV28 and TRBJ1-1; D might be TRBD1 (6 bases). The receptor's source is a male donor with ankylosing spondylitis or in good health (not recorded which). The CDR3 DNA reads as TGTGCCAGCAGTTCCCCAGGGGCGGTTGGGACTGAAGCTTTCATT. Its protein is CASSSPGAVGTEAFI.